The 9 T cell receptor beta chains presented below share a single source sample, sequenced in a study of blood T cells in healthy people across ages. Next came a second PCR, run for about 6 to 11 cycles, which used a sample-barcoded 5' primer along with a J-beta primer mix. TCRdb independently ran MiXCR on the 5' RACE reads; one entry per CDR3 protein. The sample contains 650,000 or so distinct CDR3 sequences, under 65% of which appear only once. The sequencing input was blood. These receptors came from an elderly woman in good health.

The rearrangement links TRBV9 to TRBJ1-2, with 8 bases identical to TRBD1. The CDR3 contains 13 residues. CDR1 and CDR2 from the germline V gene are SGDLS and YYNGEE. V was pared by 5 bases and J by 5 bases, with 5 bases of the junction left unmatched. The CDR3 nucleotides are TGTGCCAGCAGTCACACAGGGGGGTATGGCTACACCTTC. Residues: CASSHTGGYGYTF.

The chain links TRBV29-1 to TRBJ1-2, with D possibly TRBD1 on 6 matching bases. The CDR3 runs 13 residues. The germline V gene has CDR1 SQVTM and CDR2 ANQGSEA. The V end was cut by 6 bases, the J end by 1 base, with 12 bases between. CDR3 DNA: TGCAGCGTGCCGGACAGCTTTAACTATGGCTACACCTTC. Its translation is CSVPDSFNYGYTF. The variable domain in full, with the rest retrieved from reference TRBV29-1 and TRBJ1-2, is SAVISQKPSRDICQRGTSLTIQCQVDSQVTMMFWYRQQPGQSLTLIATANQGSEATYESGFVIDKFPISRPNLTFSTLTVSNMSPEDSSIYLCSVPDSFNYGYTFGSGTRLTVV.

The chain employs TRBV18 and TRBJ2-7; 7 bases are shared with TRBD2. CDR3 length: 13 residues. V lost 5 bases, J lost 7 bases, and 8 bases stayed unmatched. From germline, CDR1 is KGHSH and CDR2 LQKENI. The CDR3 is CASSDLPGGEQYF. DNA for the CDR3: TGTGCCAGCTCAGATCTTCCGGGGGGTGAGCAGTACTTC.

This clonotype was seen a handful of times. This may arise from a read error, as a much more abundant clone is one base away. This chain links TRBV6-5 with TRBJ1-4; D remains unclear. This CDR3 is 13 amino acids long. Germline V gene sequence: CDR1 MNHEY, CDR2 SVGAGI. CDR3 bases: TGTGCCAGCAGTGACTCCCGATGGGAAAAACTGTTTTTT. Its translation is CASSDSRWEKLFF.

This clonotype was counted at least ten times. V usage is TRBV20-1 and J usage is TRBJ2-1; 11 bases agree with TRBD2. The CDR3 is made up of 14 amino acids. CDR1 is DFQATT, CDR2 SNEGSKA, per germline (reference sequence). V shed 1 base and J 6 bases; nucleotides not matched to a gene: 2. Here the CDR3 DNA reads TGCAGTGCTAGAGCACTAGCGGGAGCCAATGAGCAGTTCTTC. Translation gives CSARALAGANEQFF.

This clonotype was seen ten or more times. The junction departs from germline at one end; a sequencing error may be responsible. This chain links TRBV5-1 with TRBJ2-7; no clear D. This CDR3 is built from 12 residues. Germline V gene data show CDR1 as SGHRS and CDR2 as YFSETQ. In nucleotides, the CDR3 is TGTGCCAGCAGTCCCCTCGGGTACGAGCAGTACTTC. As protein: CASSPLGYEQYF.

This chain links TRBV12-3 or TRBV12-4 with TRBJ2-6; no reliable D call. V lost 6 bases and J lost 4, with 10 bases in between. This CDR3 region has 14 residues. The CDR3 DNA sequence: TGTGCCAGCAGCGCTTCTCCCGGGGCCAACGTCCTGACTTTC. This gives the protein CASSASPGANVLTF.

The J gene is TRBJ2-3, the V gene TRBV14; D remains ambiguous. V lost 5 bases to trimming and J lost 4 bases, with 19 bases between them. In germline, CDR1 is SGHDN, CDR2 FVKESK. CDR3 length: 16 amino acids. CDR3 protein: CASSETGLRFADTQYF. In DNA form, the CDR3 reads TGTGCCAGCAGCGAAACGGGCCTACGATTCGCAGATACGCAGTATTTT.

This clonotype was found a few times. The J gene is TRBJ1-5, the V gene TRBV7-2; the D is unclear. The CDR3 runs to 14 residues. Germline V gene sequence: CDR1 SGHTA, CDR2 FQGNSA. Trimming left V 1 base short and J 4 bases short, with 8 bases between. The CDR3: CASSLDGWNQPQHF. In nucleotides, the CDR3 is TGTGCCAGCAGCTTAGATGGATGGAATCAGCCCCAGCATTTT.